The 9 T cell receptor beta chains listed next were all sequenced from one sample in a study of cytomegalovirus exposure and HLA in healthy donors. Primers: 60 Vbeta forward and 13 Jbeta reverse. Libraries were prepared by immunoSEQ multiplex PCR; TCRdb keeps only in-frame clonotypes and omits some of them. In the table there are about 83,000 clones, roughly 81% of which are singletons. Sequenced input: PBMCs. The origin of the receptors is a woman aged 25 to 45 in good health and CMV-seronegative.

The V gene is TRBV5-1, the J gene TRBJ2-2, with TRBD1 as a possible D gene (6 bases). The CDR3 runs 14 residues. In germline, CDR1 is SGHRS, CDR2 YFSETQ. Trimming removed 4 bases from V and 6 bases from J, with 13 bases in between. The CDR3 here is CASSQQGSAGELFF. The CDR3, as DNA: TGCGCCAGCAGCCAACAGGGATCGGCCGGGGAGCTGTTTTTT.

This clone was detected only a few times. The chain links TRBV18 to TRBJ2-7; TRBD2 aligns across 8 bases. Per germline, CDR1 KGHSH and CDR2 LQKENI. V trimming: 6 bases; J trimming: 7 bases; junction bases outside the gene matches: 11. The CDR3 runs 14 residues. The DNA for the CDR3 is TGTGCCAGCTCTCAACTAGCGGTAACGGGGGAGCAGTACTTC. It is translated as CASSQLAVTGEQYF.

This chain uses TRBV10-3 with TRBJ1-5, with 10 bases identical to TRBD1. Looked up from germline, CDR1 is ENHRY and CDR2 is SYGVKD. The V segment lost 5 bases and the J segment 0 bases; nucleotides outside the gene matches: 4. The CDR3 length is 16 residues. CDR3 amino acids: CAISRGDRGSNQPQHF. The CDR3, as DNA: TGTGCCATCAGTAGGGGGGACAGGGGTAGCAATCAGCCCCAGCATTTT.

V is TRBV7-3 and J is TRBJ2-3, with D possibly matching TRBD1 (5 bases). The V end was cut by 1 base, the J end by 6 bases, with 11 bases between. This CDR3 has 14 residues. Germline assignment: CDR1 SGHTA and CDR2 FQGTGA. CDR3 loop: CASSLSPGMDTQYF. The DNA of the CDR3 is TGTGCCAGCAGCTTAAGCCCAGGGATGGATACGCAGTATTTT.

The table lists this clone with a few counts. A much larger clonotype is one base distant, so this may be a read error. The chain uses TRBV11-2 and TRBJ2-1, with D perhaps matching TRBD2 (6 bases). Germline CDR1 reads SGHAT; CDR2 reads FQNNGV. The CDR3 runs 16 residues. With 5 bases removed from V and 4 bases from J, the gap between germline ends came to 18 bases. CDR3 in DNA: TGTGCCAGCAGCCAACGGGAGCCGCGGATATACAATGAGCAGTTCTTC. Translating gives CASSQREPRIYNEQFF.

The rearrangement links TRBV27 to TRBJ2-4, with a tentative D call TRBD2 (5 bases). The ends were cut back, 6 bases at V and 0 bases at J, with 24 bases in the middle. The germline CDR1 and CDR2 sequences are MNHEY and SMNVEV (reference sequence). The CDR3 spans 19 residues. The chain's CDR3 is CASRRLAGERSLAKNIQYF. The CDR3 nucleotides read TGTGCCAGCAGGAGGCTAGCCGGGGAGCGATCCCTAGCCAAAAACATTCAGTACTTC.

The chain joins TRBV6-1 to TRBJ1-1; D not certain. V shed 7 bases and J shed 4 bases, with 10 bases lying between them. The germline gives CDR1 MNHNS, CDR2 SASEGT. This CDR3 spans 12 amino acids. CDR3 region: CASIQALTEAFF. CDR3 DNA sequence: TGTGCCAGCATTCAAGCCCTCACTGAAGCTTTCTTT.

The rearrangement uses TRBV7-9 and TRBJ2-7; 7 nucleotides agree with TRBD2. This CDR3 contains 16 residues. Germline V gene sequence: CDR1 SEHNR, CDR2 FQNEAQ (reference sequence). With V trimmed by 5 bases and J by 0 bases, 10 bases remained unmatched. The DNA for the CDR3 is TGTGCCAGCAGCCCTTATGGGGGAGGGACCTCCTACGAGCAGTACTTC. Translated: CASSPYGGGTSYEQYF.

The CDR3 DNA follows: TGTGCCAGCTCACCAAGGACTTCTACCTACAATGAGCAGTTCTTC. Amino acid sequence: CASSPRTSTYNEQFF. This chain links TRBV18 with TRBJ2-1, with a weak D call TRBD2 (5 bases). CDR3 length equals 15 residues. V dropped 2 bases and J dropped 2 bases, with 10 bases sitting between them. In germline, CDR1 is KGHSH, CDR2 LQKENI. The full variable domain, its missing parts supplied by reference TRBV18 and TRBJ2-1, is NAGVMQNPRHLVRRRGQEARLRCSPMKGHSHVYWYRQLPEEGLKFMVYLQKENIIDESGMPKERFSAEFPKEGPSILRIQQVVRGDSAAYFCASSPRTSTYNEQFFGPGTRLTVL.